These 3 T cell receptor beta chains share one sample of origin, sequenced in a study of T-cell memory formation after mild COVID-19. TCRdb called the 5' RACE reads again in MiXCR, with one record for every CDR3 protein. Of 170,000 or so distinct CDR3 sequences in the sample, 20% to 25% were seen once. The sample taken for sequencing was PBMCs or a T cell subset sorted from them (not recorded which). These TCRs come from an adult woman who had mild COVID-19 (a few samples of this study predate the infection). Cell type and time point are not known.

This chain joins TRBV7-9 and TRBJ2-1, with 7 nucleotides matching TRBD1. The CDR3 is 15 amino acids. J gave up 4 bases and V 5 bases, and 8 bases lay outside the gene matches. Germline V gives CDR1 SEHNR, CDR2 FQNEAQ (reference sequence). The CDR3 nucleotides are TGTGCCAGCAGCCACCGACAGGGACCTTACAATGAGCAGTTCTTC. It translates to CASSHRQGPYNEQFF. Filled out from reference TRBV7-9 and TRBJ2-1, the complete variable domain reads DTGVSQNPRHKITKRGQNVTFRCDPISEHNRLYWYRQTLGQGPEFLTYFQNEAQLEKSRLLSDRFSAERPKGSFSTLEIQRTEQGDSAMYLCASSHRQGPYNEQFFGPGTRLTVL.

The rearrangement uses TRBV6-5 and TRBJ1-3; 7 bases match TRBD1. The germline CDR1 and CDR2 sequences are MNHEY and SVGAGI. The CDR3 totals 14 residues. Trimming took 6 bases from V and 2 from J; bases not matched to a gene: 4. The CDR3 spells CASSDREAGNTIYF. Written as DNA, the CDR3 is TGTGCCAGCAGCGACAGGGAGGCTGGAAACACCATATATTTT.

This clonotype showed up just a few times. V is TRBV9 and J is TRBJ2-3; unclear D gene. CDR1 and CDR2 from the germline V gene are SGDLS and YYNGEE. The CDR3 runs to 16 residues. V gave up 0 bases and J gave up 1 base, with 12 bases separating them. The CDR3 nucleotides read TGTGCCAGCAGCGTAGATTGGGGATCGGGCACAGATACGCAGTATTTT. Translation gives CASSVDWGSGTDTQYF.